This T cell receptor (beta chain) was sequenced in a study of cytomegalovirus exposure and HLA in healthy donors. Study-level background: The early release's HLA-typed donors yielded roughly 85 million unique TCRs.

The PCR contained 60 Vbeta and 13 Jbeta primers. Only in-frame clones appear in the TCRdb table, and some are missing; sequencing was by immunoSEQ multiplex PCR. Altogether about 180,000 clones are present, approximately 73% being singletons, with the ten largest covering over 2%. The sequenced material came from PBMCs. The clonotype was recovered from a woman between 25 and 40 years old in good health and CMV-seropositive.

The CDR3 region has the DNA TGTGCCAGCAGCCGACAGGGGGAATACAATGAGCAGTTCTTC. Protein sequence: CASSRQGEYNEQFF. This sequence joins TRBV5-4 and TRBJ2-1, with TRBD1 matching 9 bases. Looked up from germline, CDR1 is SGHNT and CDR2 is YYREEE (reference sequence). Unmatched junction bases numbered 3, after V lost 4 bases and J lost 4 bases. The CDR3 totals 14 residues.